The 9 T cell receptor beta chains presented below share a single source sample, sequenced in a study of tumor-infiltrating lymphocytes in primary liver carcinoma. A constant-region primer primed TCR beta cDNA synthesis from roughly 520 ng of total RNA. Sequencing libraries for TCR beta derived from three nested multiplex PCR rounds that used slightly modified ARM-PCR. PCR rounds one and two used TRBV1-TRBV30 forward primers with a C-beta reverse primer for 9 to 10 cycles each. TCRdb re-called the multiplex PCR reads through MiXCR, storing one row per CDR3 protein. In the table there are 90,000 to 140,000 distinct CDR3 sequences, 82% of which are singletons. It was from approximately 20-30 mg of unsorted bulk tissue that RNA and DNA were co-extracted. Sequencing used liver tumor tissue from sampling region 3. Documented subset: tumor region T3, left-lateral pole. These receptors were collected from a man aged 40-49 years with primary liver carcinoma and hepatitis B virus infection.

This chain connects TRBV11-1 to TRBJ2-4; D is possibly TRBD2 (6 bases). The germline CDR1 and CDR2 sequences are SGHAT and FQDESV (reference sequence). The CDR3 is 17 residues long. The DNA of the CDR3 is TGTGTCAGTAGCTTTCCCGGGAGTAGCGAGACCAAAAACATTCAGTACTTC. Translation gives CVSSFPGSSETKNIQYF. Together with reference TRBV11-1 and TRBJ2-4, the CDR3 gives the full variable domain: EAEVAQSPRYKITEKSQAVAFWCDPISGHATLYWYRQILGQGPELLVQFQDESVVDDSQLPKDRFSAERLKGVDSTLKIQPAELGDSAMYLCVSSFPGSSETKNIQYFGAGTRLSVL.

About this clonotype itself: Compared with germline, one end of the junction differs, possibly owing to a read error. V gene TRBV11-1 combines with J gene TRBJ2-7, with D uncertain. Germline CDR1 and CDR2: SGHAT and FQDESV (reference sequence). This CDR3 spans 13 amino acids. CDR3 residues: CANSPRRGNEHYF. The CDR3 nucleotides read TGTGCCAACAGCCCAAGGAGAGGTAACGAGCATTACTTC.

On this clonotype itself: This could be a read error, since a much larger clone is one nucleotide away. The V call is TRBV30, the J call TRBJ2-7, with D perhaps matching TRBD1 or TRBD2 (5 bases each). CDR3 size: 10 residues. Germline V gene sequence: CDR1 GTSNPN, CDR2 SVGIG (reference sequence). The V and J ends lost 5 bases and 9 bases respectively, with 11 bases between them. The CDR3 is CAWEGNAQYF. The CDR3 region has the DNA TGTGCCTGGGAGGGGAATGCGCAGTACTTC.

The chain's CDR3 is CASSPGEYGDNQPQHF. The CDR3 DNA reads TGTGCCAGCAGTCCCGGCGAGTACGGTGACAATCAGCCCCAGCATTTT. The V call is TRBV12-3 or TRBV12-4, the J call TRBJ1-5; no reliable D call. The CDR3 totals 16 residues. Deletions cut 5 bases from V and 3 bases from J, with 17 bases between.

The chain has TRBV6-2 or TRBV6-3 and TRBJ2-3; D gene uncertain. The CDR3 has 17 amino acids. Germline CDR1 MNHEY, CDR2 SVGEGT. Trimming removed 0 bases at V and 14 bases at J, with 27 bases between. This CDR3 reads CASSYSDLGRRTDMRYF. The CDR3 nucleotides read TGTGCCAGCAGTTACTCAGATCTCGGACGGCGCACAGATATGCGGTATTTT.

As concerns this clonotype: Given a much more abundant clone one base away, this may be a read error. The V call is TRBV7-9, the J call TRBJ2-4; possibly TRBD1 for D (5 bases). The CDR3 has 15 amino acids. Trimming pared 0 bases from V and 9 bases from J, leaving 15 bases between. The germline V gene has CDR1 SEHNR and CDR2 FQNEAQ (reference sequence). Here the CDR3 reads CASSLAVVRRGIQYF. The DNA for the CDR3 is TGTGCCAGCAGCTTAGCCGTCGTGAGAAGGGGCATTCAGTACTTC.

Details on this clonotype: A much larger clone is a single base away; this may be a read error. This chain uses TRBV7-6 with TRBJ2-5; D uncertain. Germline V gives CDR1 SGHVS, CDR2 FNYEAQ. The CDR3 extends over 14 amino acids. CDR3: CASSLAGVSVAHYF. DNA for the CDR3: TGTGCCAGCAGCTTAGCAGGTGTCTCGGTGGCCCATTACTTC.

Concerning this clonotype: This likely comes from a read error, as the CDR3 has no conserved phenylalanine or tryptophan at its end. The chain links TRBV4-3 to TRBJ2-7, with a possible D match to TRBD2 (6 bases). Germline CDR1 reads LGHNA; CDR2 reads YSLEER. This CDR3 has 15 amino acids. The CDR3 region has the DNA TGCGCCAGCAGCCAAGAGTACGGGAGTAACTACAAGCAGTACTTA. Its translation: CASSQEYGSNYKQYL.

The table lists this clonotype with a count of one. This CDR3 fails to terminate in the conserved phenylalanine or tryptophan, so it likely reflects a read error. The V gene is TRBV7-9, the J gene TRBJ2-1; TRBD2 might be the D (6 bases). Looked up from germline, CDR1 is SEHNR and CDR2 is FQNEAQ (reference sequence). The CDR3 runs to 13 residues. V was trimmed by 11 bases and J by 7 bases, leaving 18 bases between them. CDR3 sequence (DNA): TGTGCCGGGGGGATGGAGGTGAGGAATGAGCAGTTCCTC. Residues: CAGGMEVRNEQFL.